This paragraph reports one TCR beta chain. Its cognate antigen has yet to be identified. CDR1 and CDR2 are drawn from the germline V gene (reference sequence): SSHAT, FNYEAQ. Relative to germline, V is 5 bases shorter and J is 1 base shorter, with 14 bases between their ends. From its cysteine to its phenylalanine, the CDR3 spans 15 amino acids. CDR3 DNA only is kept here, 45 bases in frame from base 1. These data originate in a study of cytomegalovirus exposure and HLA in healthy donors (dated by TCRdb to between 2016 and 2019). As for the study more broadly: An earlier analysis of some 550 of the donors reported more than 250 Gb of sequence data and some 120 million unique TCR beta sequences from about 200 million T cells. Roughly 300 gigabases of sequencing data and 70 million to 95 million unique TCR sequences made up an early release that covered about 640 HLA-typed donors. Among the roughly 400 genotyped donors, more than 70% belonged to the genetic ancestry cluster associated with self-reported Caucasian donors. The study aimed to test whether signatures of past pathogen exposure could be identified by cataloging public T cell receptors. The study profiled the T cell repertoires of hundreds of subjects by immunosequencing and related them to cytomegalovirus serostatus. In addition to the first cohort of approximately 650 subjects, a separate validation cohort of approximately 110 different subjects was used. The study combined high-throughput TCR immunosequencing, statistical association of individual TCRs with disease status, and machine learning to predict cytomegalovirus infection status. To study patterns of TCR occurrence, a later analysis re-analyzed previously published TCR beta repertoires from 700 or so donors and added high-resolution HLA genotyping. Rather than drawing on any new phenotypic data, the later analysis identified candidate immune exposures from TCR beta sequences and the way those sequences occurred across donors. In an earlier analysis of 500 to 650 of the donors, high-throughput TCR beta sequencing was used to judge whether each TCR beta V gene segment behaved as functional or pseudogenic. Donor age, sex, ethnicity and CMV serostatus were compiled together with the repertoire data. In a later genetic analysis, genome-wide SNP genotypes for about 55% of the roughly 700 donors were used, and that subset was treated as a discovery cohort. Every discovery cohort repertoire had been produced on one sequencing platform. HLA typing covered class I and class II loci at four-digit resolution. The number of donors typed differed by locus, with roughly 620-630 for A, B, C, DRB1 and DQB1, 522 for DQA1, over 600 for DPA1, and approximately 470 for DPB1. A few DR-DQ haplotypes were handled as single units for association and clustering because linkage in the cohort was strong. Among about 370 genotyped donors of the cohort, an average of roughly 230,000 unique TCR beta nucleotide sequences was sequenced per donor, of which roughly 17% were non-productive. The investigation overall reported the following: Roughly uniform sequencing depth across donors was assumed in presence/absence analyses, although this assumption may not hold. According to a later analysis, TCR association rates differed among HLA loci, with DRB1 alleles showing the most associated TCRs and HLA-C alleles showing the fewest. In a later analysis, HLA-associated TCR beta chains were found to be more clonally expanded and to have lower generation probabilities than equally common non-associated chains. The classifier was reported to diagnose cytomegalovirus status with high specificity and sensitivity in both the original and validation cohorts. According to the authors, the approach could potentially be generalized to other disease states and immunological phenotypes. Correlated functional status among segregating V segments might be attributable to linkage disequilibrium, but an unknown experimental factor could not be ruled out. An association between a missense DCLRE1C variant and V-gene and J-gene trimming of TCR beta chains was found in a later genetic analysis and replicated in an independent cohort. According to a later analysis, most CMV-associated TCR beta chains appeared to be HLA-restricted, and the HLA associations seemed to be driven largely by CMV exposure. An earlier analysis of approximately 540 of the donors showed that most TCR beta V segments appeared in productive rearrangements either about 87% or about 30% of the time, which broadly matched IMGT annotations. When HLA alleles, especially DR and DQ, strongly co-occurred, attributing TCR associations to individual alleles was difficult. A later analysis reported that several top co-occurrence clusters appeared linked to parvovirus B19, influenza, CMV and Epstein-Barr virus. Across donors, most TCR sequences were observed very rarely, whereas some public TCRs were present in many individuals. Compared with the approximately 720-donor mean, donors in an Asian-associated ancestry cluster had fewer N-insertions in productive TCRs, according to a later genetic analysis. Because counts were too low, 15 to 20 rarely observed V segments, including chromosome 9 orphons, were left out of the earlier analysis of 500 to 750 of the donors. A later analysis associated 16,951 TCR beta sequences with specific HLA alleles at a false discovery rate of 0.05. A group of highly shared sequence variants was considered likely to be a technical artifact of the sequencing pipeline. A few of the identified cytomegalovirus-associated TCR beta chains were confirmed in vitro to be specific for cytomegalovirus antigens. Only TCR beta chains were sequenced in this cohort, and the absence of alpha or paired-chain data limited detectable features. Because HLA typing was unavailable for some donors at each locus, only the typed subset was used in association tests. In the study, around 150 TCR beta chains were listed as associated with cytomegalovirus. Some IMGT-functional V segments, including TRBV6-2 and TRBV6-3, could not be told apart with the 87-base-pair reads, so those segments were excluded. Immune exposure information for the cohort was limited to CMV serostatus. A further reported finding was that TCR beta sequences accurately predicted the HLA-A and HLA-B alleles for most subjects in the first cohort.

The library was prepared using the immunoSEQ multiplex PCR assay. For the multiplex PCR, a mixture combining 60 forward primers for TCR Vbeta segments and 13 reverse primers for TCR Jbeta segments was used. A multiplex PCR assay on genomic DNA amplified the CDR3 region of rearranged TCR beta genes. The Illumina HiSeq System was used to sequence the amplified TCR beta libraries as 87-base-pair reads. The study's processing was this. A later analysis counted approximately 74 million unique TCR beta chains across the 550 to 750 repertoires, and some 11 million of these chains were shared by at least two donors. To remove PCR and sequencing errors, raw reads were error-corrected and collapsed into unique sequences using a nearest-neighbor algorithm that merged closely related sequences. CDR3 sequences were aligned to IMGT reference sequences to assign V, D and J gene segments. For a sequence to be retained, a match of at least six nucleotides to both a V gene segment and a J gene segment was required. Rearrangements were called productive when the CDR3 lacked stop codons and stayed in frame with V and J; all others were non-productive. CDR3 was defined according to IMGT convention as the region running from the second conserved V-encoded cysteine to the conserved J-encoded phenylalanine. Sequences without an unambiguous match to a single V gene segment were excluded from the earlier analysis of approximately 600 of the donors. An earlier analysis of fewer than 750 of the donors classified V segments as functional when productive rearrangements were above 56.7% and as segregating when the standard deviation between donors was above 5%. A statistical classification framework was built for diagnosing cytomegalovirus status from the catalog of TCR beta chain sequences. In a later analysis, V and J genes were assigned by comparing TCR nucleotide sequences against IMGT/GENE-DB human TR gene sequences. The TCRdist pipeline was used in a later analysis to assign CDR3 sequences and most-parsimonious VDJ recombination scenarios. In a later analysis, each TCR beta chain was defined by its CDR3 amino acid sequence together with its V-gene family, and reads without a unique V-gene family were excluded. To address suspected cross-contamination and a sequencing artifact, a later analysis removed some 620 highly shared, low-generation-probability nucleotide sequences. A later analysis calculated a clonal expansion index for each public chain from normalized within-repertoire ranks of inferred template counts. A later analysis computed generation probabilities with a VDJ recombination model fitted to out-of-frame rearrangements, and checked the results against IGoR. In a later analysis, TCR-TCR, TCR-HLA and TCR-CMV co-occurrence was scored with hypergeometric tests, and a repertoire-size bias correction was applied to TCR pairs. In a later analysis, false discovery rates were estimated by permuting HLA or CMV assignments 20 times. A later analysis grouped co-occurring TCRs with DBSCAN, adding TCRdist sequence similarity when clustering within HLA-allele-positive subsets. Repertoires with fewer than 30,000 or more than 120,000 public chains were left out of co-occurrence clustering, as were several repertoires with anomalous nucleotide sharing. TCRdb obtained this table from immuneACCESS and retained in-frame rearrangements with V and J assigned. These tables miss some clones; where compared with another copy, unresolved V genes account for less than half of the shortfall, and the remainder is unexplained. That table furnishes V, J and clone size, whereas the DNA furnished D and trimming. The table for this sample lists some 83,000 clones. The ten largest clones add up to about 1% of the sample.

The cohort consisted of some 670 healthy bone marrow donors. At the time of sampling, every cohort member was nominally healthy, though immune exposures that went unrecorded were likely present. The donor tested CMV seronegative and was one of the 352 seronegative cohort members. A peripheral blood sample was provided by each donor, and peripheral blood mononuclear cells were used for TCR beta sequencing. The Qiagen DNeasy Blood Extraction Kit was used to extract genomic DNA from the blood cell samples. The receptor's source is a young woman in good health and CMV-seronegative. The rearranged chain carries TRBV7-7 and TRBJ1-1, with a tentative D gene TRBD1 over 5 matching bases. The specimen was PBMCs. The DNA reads TGTGCCAGCAGCATCCACCAGGGTGGGAACACTGAAGCTTTCTTT. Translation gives CASSIHQGGNTEAFF.